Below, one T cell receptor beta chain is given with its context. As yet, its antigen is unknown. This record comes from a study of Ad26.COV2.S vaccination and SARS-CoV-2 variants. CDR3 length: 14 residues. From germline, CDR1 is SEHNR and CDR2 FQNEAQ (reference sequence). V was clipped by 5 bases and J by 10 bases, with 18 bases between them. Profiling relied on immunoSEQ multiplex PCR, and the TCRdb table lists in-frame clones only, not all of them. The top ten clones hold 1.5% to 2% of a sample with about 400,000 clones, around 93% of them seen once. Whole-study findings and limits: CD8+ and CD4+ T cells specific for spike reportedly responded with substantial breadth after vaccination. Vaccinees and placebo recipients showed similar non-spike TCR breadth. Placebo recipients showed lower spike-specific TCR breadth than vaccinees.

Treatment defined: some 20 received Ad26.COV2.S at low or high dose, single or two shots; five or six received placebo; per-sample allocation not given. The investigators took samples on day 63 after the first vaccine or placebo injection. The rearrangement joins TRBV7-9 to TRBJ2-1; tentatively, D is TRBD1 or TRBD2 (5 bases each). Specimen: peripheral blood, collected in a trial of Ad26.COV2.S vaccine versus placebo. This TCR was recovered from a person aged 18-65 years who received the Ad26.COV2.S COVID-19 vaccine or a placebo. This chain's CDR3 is CASSPRDPKFEQFF. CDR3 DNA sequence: TGTGCCAGCAGCCCCCGGGACCCGAAATTCGAGCAGTTCTTC.